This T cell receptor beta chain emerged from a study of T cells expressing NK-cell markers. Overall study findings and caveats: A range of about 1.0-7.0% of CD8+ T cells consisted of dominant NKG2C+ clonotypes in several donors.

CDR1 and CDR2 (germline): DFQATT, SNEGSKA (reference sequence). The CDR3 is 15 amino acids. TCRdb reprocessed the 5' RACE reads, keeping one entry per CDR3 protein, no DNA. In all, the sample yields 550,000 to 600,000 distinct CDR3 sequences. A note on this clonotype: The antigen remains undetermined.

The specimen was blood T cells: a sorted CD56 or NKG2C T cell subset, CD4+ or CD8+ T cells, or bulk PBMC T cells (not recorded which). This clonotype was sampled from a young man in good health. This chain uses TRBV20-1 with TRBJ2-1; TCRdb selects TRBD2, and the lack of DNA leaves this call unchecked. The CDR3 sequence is CSARDRLAGSNEQFF.